Below are 30 T cell receptor beta chains sequenced from a single sample in a study of tumor and adjacent non-tumor tissue in lung cancer. RNA was extracted from bulk tissue without any cell sorting. Three rounds of nested PCR, following a modified ARM-PCR protocol, produced the TCRbeta library. TCRdb itself ran the multiplex PCR reads through MiXCR, one entry per CDR3 protein. The top ten clones hold around 13% of a sample with some 120,000 distinct CDR3 sequences, over 65% of them seen once. The sequenced sample was lung tumor tissue. These receptors were obtained from a young man with non-small cell lung cancer.

This clonotype was counted at least ten times. The rearrangement joins TRBV4-3 to TRBJ2-6; 9 nucleotides match TRBD1. The CDR3 is 17 residues long. Trimming took 4 bases from V and 1 from J; bases not matched to a gene: 5. Germline V gene sequence: CDR1 LGHNA, CDR2 YSLEER. CDR3 amino acids: CASSRETGGSGANVLTF. Written as DNA, the CDR3 is TGCGCCAGCAGCCGGGAGACAGGGGGTTCTGGGGCCAACGTCCTGACTTTC.

V usage is TRBV11-2 and J usage is TRBJ1-1, with D possibly TRBD1 on 5 matching bases. The CDR3 length is 13 residues. V lost 5 bases and J 3 bases, leaving 10 bases between the germline ends. Looked up from germline, CDR1 is SGHAT and CDR2 is FQNNGV. The CDR3 here is CASSLGADTEAFF. The CDR3 nucleotides read TGTGCCAGCAGCCTCGGGGCCGACACTGAAGCTTTCTTT.

With respect to this clonotype: A much larger clone differs by one base, so this may be a read error. The chain joins TRBV4-2 to TRBJ1-1, with D perhaps matching TRBD1 (5 bases). Germline V gene sequence: CDR1 LGHNA, CDR2 YNFKEQ. This CDR3 spans 16 amino acids. CDR3 residues: CASSQEKGTRNTEALF. Here the CDR3 DNA reads TGTGCCAGCAGCCAAGAGAAAGGGACCCGGAACACTGAAGCTTTATTT.

Worth noting for this clonotype: Its ends do not fully match the called genes, so a read error is possible. The chain carries TRBV20-1 and TRBJ2-1, with D perhaps given as TRBD1 or TRBD2 (7 bases each). Germline-derived CDR1 and CDR2 are DFQATT and SNEGSKA (reference sequence). The CDR3 contains 14 residues. The CDR3 sequence: CSARSGGGYNERFF. The DNA of the CDR3 is TGCAGTGCTAGGTCAGGGGGGGGATACAATGAGCGGTTCTTC.

The rearrangement links TRBV19 to TRBJ2-7, with unresolved D. Per the germline V gene, CDR1 is LNHDA and CDR2 is SQIVND (reference sequence). This CDR3 has 14 amino acids. V was pared by 10 bases and J by 0 bases, with 16 bases between. As DNA, the CDR3 is TGTGCCACCCGATCCCCAGAAATCTCCTACGAGCAGTACTTC. This sequence encodes CATRSPEISYEQYF.

The chain links TRBV7-8 to TRBJ2-4, with 9 bases aligning to TRBD2. CDR1 is SGHVS, CDR2 FQNEAQ, per germline. The ends lost 5 bases at V and 0 bases at J; junction bases unmatched: 5. This CDR3 has 16 residues. The CDR3 spells CASSISGRLAKNIQYF. The CDR3 nucleotides are TGTGCCAGCAGCATTAGCGGGAGATTAGCCAAAAACATTCAGTACTTC. Filled out from reference TRBV7-8 and TRBJ2-4, the complete variable domain reads GAGVSQSPRYKVAKRGQDVALRCDPISGHVSLFWYQQALGQGPEFLTYFQNEAQLDKSGLPSDRFFAERPEGSVSTLKIQRTQQEDSAVYLCASSISGRLAKNIQYFGAGTRLSVL.

The chain joins TRBV11-3 to TRBJ2-5; either TRBD1 or TRBD2 may fit D (5 bases each). CDR3 length: 13 residues. Deletions cut 5 bases from V and 8 bases from J, with 15 bases between. CDR1 is SGHNT, CDR2 YENEEA, per germline. The DNA for the CDR3 is TGTGCCAGCAGCACCCGTGAACGGGGCACCCAGTACTTC. Its translation is CASSTRERGTQYF.

For this clonotype: A much larger clone sits a single nucleotide away, making a read error possible. The chain carries TRBV10-1 and TRBJ2-2; D possibly corresponds to TRBD2 (6 bases). CDR1 is WNHNN and CDR2 is SYGVQD in the germline V gene (reference sequence). The CDR3 extends over 12 amino acids. CDR3 sequence: CATRDGSGEVFF. CDR3 nucleotides: TGCGCCACCAGGGATGGGTCCGGGGAGGTGTTTTTT.

As for this clonotype: The germline gene is not matched at one end of the junction; a read error may be the cause. This chain links TRBV14 with TRBJ1-6, with D possibly being TRBD1 (6 bases). Germline V gene sequence: CDR1 SGHDN, CDR2 FVKESK. There are 16 residues in the CDR3. CDR3 residues: CASSRMGTGRPSPLYF. The CDR3 coding sequence is TGTGCCAGCAGCCGGATGGGAACAGGGCGTCCTTCACCCCTCTACTTT.

The sample holds many counts of this clonotype. The chain couples TRBV20-1 to TRBJ1-5; possible D gene TRBD1, 5 bases. Germline V lookup: CDR1 DFQATT, CDR2 SNEGSKA (reference sequence). The V end lost 3 bases, the J end lost 6 bases, and 15 bases lay between the germline ends. The CDR3 is made up of 14 amino acids. CDR3: CSASDPQGVQPQHF. CDR3 bases: TGCAGTGCTAGTGACCCCCAGGGCGTTCAGCCCCAGCATTTT.

The sample holds many counts of this clonotype. The rearrangement uses TRBV7-9 and TRBJ2-3, with D unresolved. V shed 4 bases and J shed 5 bases, with 7 bases lying between them. CDR3 length equals 12 residues. Germline CDR1 SEHNR, CDR2 FQNEAQ (reference sequence). CDR3 residues: CASSSGEDTQYF. CDR3 DNA: TGTGCCAGCAGCTCAGGCGAAGATACGCAGTATTTT.

In its sample, this clonotype was seen a few times. This may be a read error: a much more frequent sequence differs by one nucleotide. The chain couples TRBV11-2 to TRBJ1-3; 7 bases agree with TRBD1. This CDR3 is built from 14 residues. CDR1 is SGHAT and CDR2 is FQNNGV in the germline V gene. V dropped 7 bases and J dropped 4; count of bases not matched to a gene: 7. CDR3 DNA: TGTGCCAGCAACTCGACAGGGTCCGGAAACACCATATATTTT. Protein sequence: CASNSTGSGNTIYF.

The chain is built from TRBV20-1 and TRBJ2-7; the D is unclear. The CDR3 consists of 14 residues. Trimming took off 0 bases at V and 2 bases at J, with 11 bases between the two ends. In germline, CDR1 is DFQATT, CDR2 SNEGSKA (reference sequence). The CDR3 loop reads CSARDNGQAYEQYF. For the CDR3, the DNA is TGCAGTGCTAGAGATAATGGGCAGGCCTACGAGCAGTACTTC.

This clonotype was observed a single time. This may arise from a read error, as a much more abundant clone is one base away. The chain carries TRBV12-3 or TRBV12-4 and TRBJ2-2, with 9 bases identical to TRBD1. V was clipped by 8 bases and J by 5 bases; unmatched bases: 9. The CDR3 sequence is 15 residues long. The CDR3: CASVPGQGLTGELFF. The CDR3 DNA is TGTGCCAGCGTCCCGGGACAGGGCCTTACCGGGGAGCTGTTTTTT.

A remark on this clonotype: A read error may explain this, as a much larger clone is one base away. The chain carries TRBV6-2 or TRBV6-3 and TRBJ2-7, with D tentatively TRBD2 (6 bases). This CDR3 spans 13 amino acids. Deletions cut 5 bases from V and 12 bases from J, with 20 bases between. Germline CDR1 reads MNHEY; CDR2 reads SVGEGT. CDR3 loop: CASSASGGTLAYF. CDR3 nucleotides: TGTGCCAGCAGTGCCTCTGGCGGGACTTTGGCGTACTTC.

The CDR3 DNA reads as TGCAGTGCTAGAGATGGGTTCCAGTGTGGGGGGAATGAGCAGTTCTTC. It yields the protein CSARDGFQCGGNEQFF. The chain carries TRBV20-1 and TRBJ2-1; maybe TRBD2 (6 bases). The germline CDR1 and CDR2 sequences are DFQATT and SNEGSKA (reference sequence). The CDR3 contains 16 residues. The ends were cut back, 0 bases at V and 7 bases at J, with 19 bases in the middle.

In its sample, this clonotype was seen many times. The chain couples TRBV6-2 or TRBV6-3 to TRBJ2-3; TRBD2 is a possible D gene (6 bases). Germline values: CDR1 MNHEY, CDR2 SVGEGT. The CDR3 is 13 residues long. Trimming pared 4 bases from V and 4 bases from J, leaving 9 bases between. The CDR3 DNA reads TGTGCCAGCAGTTTACGACTAGCAGATACGCAGTATTTT. Translated: CASSLRLADTQYF.

On this clonotype itself: Its ends do not fully match the called genes, so a read error is possible. The chain has TRBV6-5 and TRBJ2-1; D remains unclear. Germline CDR1 and CDR2: MNHEY and SVGAGI. The CDR3 totals 13 residues. For the CDR3, the DNA is TGTGCCAGCAGTCTCGAACCATGGGATGAGCAATTCTTC. This encodes CASSLEPWDEQFF.

With respect to this clonotype: A junction boundary mismatches the germline segment, possibly from a read error. The V and J genes are TRBV6-5 and TRBJ2-1; TRBD2 agrees at 9 bases. The germline CDR1 and CDR2 sequences are MNHEY and SVGAGI. The length of the CDR3 is 14 residues. CDR3 amino acids: CASMLLAGHNEEFF. In nucleotides, the CDR3 is TGTGCCAGCATGTTGCTAGCGGGGCACAATGAGGAGTTCTTC.

This clonotype was recorded once. The chain carries TRBV5-4 and TRBJ1-2, with D unresolved. V was shortened by 4 bases and J by 4 bases, with 14 bases between the two germline ends. The CDR3 has 14 residues. CDR1 and CDR2 (germline): SGHNT, YYREEE (reference sequence). CDR3 in amino acids: CASSMGEEGYGYTF. CDR3 nucleotides: TGTGCCAGCAGCATGGGTGAGGAGGGCTATGGCTACACCTTC.

The sample holds one count of this clonotype. Possible read error: a much larger clone is one base away. V is TRBV6-6 and J is TRBJ2-2, with TRBD1 identical over 9 bases. Germline CDR1 reads MNHNY; CDR2 reads SVGAGI (reference sequence). The CDR3 length is 15 residues. Here the CDR3 reads CASSWDRANTGELLF. The CDR3 nucleotides are TGTGCCAGCAGTTGGGACAGGGCGAACACCGGGGAGCTGCTTTTT.

The chain recombines TRBV6-6 with TRBJ1-2; tentatively, D is TRBD1 (6 bases). The length of the CDR3 is 13 residues. CDR1 MNHNY and CDR2 SVGAGI come from the germline V gene (reference sequence). V lost 6 bases and J 10 bases, leaving 18 bases between the germline ends. The CDR3 reads CASRRDISDVYTF. The CDR3 bases are TGTGCCAGCAGAAGGGACATAAGTGATGTCTACACCTTC.

V and J are TRBV20-1 and TRBJ2-7; the match to TRBD1 covers 10 bases. CDR1 is DFQATT and CDR2 is SNEGSKA in the germline V gene (reference sequence). This CDR3 comprises 14 residues. CDR3 region: CNVRVDRGAYEQYF. CDR3 sequence (DNA): TGCAATGTTAGGGTGGACAGGGGGGCCTACGAGCAGTACTTC.

There are a few counts of this clonotype. J is TRBJ2-1 and V is TRBV20-1; D may be TRBD1 or TRBD2 (6 bases each). CDR3 size: 14 residues. Germline values: CDR1 DFQATT, CDR2 SNEGSKA (reference sequence). The V and J ends lost 6 bases and 5 bases respectively, with 17 bases between them. The CDR3 loop is CSAIWVGGHNEQFF. In nucleotides, the CDR3 is TGCAGTGCCATATGGGTGGGGGGCCACAATGAGCAGTTCTTC.

Regarding this clonotype: The conserved closing phenylalanine or tryptophan is absent in this CDR3, likely reflecting a read error. The rearrangement joins TRBV5-4 to TRBJ1-1; D is undetermined. Germline V gene sequence: CDR1 SGHNT, CDR2 YYREEE (reference sequence). Deletions cut 1 base from V and 0 bases from J, with 7 bases between. This CDR3 comprises 14 residues. CDR3 bases: TGTGCCAGCAGCTTGCGGGCGTTGAACACTGAAGCTTTCTCT. Its translation: CASSLRALNTEAFS.

As to this clonotype: Sequence at one end of the junction differs from germline and may be a read error. V gene TRBV12-3 or TRBV12-4 combines with J gene TRBJ1-2, with D maybe TRBD1 (5 bases). The CDR3 is made up of 15 amino acids. CDR3 loop: CASSEGGAMTYGYTF. The CDR3 coding sequence is TGCGCCAGCAGTGAAGGCGGGGCCATGACCTATGGCTACACCTTC.

The rearrangement uses TRBV29-1 and TRBJ2-3; 10 nucleotides match TRBD2. The CDR3 has 14 amino acids. The V and J ends lost 7 bases and 5 bases, in that order; junction bases with no gene match: 9. Germline V gives CDR1 SQVTM, CDR2 ANQGSEA. The CDR3 bases are TGCAGCGCGCGGGCTAGCGGGAGTAGAGATACGCAGTATTTT. This codes for CSARASGSRDTQYF.

This clonotype was counted a few times. The J gene is TRBJ2-7, the V gene TRBV11-2; D call uncertain. Between the trimmed V and J ends, which lost 7 bases and 3 bases, there was a span of 7 bases. The germline V gene encodes CDR1 SGHAT and CDR2 FQNNGV. The CDR3 extends over 11 amino acids. For the CDR3, the DNA is TGTGCCAGCACTTTATTCTACGAGCAGTACTTC. It encodes CASTLFYEQYF.

Turning to this clonotype: At one boundary the junction diverges from the germline segment, which might be a read error. The chain is built from TRBV11-1 and TRBJ1-2, with 9 bases fitting TRBD1. The CDR3 consists of 11 residues. CDR1 is SGHAT and CDR2 is FQDESV in the germline V gene (reference sequence). CDR3 DNA: TGTGCCGGCAGACAGGGACAGGGCTCCACCTTC. Translated, it gives CAGRQGQGSTF.

As for this clonotype: This could be a read error, since a much larger clone is one nucleotide away. The V gene is TRBV20-1, the J gene TRBJ2-7; D might be TRBD1 (7 bases). The CDR3 loop spans 14 amino acids. Deletions cut 4 bases from V and 6 bases from J, with 19 bases between. Germline V gene lookup returns CDR1 DFQATT and CDR2 SNEGSKA (reference sequence). This chain's CDR3 is CSATSPGGFSEQYF. The CDR3 nucleotides are TGCAGTGCTACTTCGCCAGGGGGGTTCAGCGAGCAGTACTTC.